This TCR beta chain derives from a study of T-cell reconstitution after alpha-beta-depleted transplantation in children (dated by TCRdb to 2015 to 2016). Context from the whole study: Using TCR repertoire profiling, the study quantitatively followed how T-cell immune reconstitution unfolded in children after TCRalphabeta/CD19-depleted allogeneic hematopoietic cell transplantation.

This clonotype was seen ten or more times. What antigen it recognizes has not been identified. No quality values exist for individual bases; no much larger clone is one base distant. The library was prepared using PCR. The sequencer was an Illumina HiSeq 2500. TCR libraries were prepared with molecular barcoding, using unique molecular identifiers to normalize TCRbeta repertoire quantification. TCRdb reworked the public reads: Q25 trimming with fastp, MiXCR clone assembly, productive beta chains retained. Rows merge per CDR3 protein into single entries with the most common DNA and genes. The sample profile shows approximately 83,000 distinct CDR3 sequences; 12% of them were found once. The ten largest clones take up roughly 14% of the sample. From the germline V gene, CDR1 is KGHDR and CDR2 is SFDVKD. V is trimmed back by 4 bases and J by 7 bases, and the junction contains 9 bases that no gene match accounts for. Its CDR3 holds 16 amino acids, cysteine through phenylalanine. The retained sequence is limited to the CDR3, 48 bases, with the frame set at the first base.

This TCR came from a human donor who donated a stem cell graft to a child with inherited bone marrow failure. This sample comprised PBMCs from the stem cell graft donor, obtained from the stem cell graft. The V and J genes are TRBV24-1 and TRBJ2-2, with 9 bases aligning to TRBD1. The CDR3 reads CATSDPGQGRGGELFF. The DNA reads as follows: TGTGCCACCAGTGACCCAGGACAGGGGAGAGGCGGGGAGCTGTTTTTT.